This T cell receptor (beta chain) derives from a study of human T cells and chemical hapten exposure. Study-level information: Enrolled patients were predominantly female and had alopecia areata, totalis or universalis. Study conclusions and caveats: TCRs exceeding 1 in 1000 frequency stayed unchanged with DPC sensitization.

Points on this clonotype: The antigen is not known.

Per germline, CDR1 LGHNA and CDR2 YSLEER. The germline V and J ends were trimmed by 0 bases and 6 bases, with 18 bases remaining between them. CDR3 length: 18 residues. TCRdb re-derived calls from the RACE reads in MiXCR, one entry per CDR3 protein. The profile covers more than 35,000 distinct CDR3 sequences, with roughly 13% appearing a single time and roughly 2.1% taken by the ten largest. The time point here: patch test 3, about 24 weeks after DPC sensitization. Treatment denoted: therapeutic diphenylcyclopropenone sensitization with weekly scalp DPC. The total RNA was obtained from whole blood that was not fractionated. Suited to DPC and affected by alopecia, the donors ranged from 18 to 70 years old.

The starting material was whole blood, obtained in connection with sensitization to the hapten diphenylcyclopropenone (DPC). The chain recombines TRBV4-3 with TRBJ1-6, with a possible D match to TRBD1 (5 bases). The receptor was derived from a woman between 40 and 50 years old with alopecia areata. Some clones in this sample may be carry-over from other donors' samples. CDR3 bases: TGCGCCAGCAGCCAAGATCGGGGGTATACTCACCTTAATTCACCCCTCCACTTT. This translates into CASSQDRGYTHLNSPLHF.